Given below is one T cell receptor (beta chain) in context. The data derive from a study of cytomegalovirus exposure and HLA in healthy donors. PCR primers comprised 60 Vbeta and 13 Jbeta primers. The authors' processing: A later analysis tallied about 80 million unique TCR beta chains, some 12 million of them shared. Libraries were prepared by immunoSEQ multiplex PCR; TCRdb keeps only in-frame clonotypes and omits some of them. V and J calls and clone size come straight from that table; D and trimming were deduced from the DNA. This table has about 140,000 clones, about three quarters appearing once. V dropped 5 bases and J dropped 4; count of bases not matched to a gene: 5. CDR1 is SGHNT and CDR2 is YYREEE in the germline V gene (reference sequence). The CDR3 length is 14 residues.

This TCR was recovered from a man between 25 and 39 years old in good health and CMV-seropositive. Sequences were obtained from PBMCs. V usage is TRBV5-4 and J usage is TRBJ2-2; 7 nucleotides line up with TRBD1. The CDR3 reads CASRDRASTGELFF. The CDR3, as DNA: TGTGCCAGCAGAGACAGGGCTAGCACCGGGGAGCTGTTTTTT.